This T cell receptor beta chain was captured in a study of a mutant IDH1 vaccine in newly diagnosed glioma. Study-wide context: Patients' prior therapy spanned radiotherapy, temozolomide, or both; most underwent both.

Data came from immunoSEQ multiplex PCR; TCRdb stores just in-frame clones and leaves some out. The repertoire holds about 24,000 clones, with roughly nine tenths as singletons. The time point was: baseline, week 1 (first vaccination visit). Treatment denoted: pre-vaccination baseline after standard-of-care therapy. Trimming took off 4 bases at V and 3 bases at J, with 12 bases between the two ends. CDR3 length equals 14 residues. Germline V gene data show CDR1 as SEHNR and CDR2 as FQNEAQ (reference sequence). The chain combines TRBV7-9 with TRBJ1-1; no reliable D call. This sample comprised PBMCs, obtained from a glioma patient treated with radiotherapy, temozolomide or both. The origin of this receptor is a man in his thirties or forties with glioma. CDR3 bases: TGTGCCAGCAGCTCCCCCCCGGAGGACACTGAAGCTTTCTTT. Translated: CASSSPPEDTEAFF.